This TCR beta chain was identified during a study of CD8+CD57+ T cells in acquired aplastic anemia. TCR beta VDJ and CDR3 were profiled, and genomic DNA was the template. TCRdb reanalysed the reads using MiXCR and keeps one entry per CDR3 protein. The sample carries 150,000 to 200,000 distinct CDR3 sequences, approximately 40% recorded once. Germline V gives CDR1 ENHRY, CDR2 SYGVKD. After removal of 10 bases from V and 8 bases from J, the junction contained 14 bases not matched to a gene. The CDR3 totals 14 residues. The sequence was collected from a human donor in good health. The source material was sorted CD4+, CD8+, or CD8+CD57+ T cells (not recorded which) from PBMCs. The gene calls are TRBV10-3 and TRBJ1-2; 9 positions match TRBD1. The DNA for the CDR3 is TGTGCCACCGGAGGACAGGGGTCCCTTCACGGCTACACCTTC. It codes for CATGGQGSLHGYTF.